This is a list of T cell receptor beta chains from one sample in a study of cytomegalovirus exposure and HLA in healthy donors. Measured with immunoSEQ multiplex PCR; TCRdb has only the in-frame clones, and not every one. The sample carries roughly 120,000 clones, 75% to 90% recorded once. Sequenced: PBMCs. The receptors come from a male donor in good health and CMV-seronegative. The CDR3 runs from the conserved cysteine through the conserved F or W. A D gene is named only where the DNA matches it firmly. The listing skips clone size in some rows; elsewhere it reads once, few, many or a size class.

clone size | D gene | J gene | V gene | CDR3 protein | CDR3 DNA
once | NA | TRBJ1-6 | TRBV12-1 | CASSFARDRGYNSPLHF | TGTGCCAGCAGCTTTGCGCGAGATCGGGGCTATAATTCACCCCTCCACTTT
NA | NA | TRBJ2-4 | TRBV14 | CASSQENGVKNSQYF | TGTGCCAGCAGCCAGGAGAACGGGGTCAAAAACAGTCAGTACTTC
NA | NA | TRBJ1-2 | TRBV5-1 | CASSQAGSYGYTF | TGCGCCAGCAGCCAAGCCGGGTCGTATGGCTACACCTTC
NA | TRBD1 | TRBJ1-4 | TRBV6-1 | CASRDRATNEKLFF | TGTGCCAGCAGGGACAGGGCGACTAATGAAAAACTGTTTTTT
NA | TRBD1 | TRBJ1-1 | TRBV9 | CASSAEAGGISEAFF | TGTGCCAGCAGCGCGGAGGCAGGGGGAATCTCTGAAGCTTTCTTT
NA | TRBD1 | TRBJ2-7 | TRBV6-4 | CASSDPQGPYEQYF | TGTGCCAGCAGTGACCCACAGGGGCCCTACGAGCAGTACTTC
NA | TRBD1 | TRBJ1-2 | TRBV5-1 | CASSLAGQGRYTF | TGCGCCAGCAGCTTGGCGGGACAGGGCCGCTACACCTTC
NA | TRBD1 | TRBJ2-4 | TRBV10-2 | CASRERQGGDKNIQYF | TGCGCCAGCAGGGAAAGACAGGGTGGTGACAAAAACATTCAGTACTTC
NA | NA | TRBJ2-5 | TRBV10-3 | CAISDGGDVETQYF | TGTGCCATCAGTGATGGCGGGGACGTCGAGACCCAGTACTTC
NA | NA | TRBJ2-5 | TRBV28 | CASSFGGASETQYF | TGTGCCAGCAGTTTCGGAGGGGCATCAGAGACCCAGTACTTC
NA | NA | TRBJ1-2 | TRBV7-8 | CASSQQGANYGYTF | TGTGCCAGCAGCCAACAAGGAGCTAACTATGGCTACACCTTC
once | NA | TRBJ2-7 | TRBV4-2 | CASSQGRTYEQYF | TGTGCCAGCAGCCAAGGCAGGACCTACGAGCAGTACTTC
NA | TRBD1 | TRBJ1-1 | TRBV4-3 | CASSQDGTANTEAFF | TGCGCCAGCAGCCAAGATGGGACAGCGAACACTGAAGCTTTCTTT
NA | NA | TRBJ2-3 | TRBV7-9 | CASSSDRSRSFSTDTQYF | TGTGCCAGCAGTTCCGACAGGAGCCGCTCTTTTAGCACAGATACGCAGTATTTT
few | NA | TRBJ2-2 | TRBV28 | CASSSRTPGELFF | TGTGCCAGCAGTAGCAGGACACCCGGGGAGCTGTTTTTT
once | NA | TRBJ2-3 | TRBV14 | CASSQVSAQYF | TGTGCCAGCAGCCAAGTGAGTGCGCAGTATTTT
NA | TRBD1 | TRBJ2-2 | TRBV11-2 | CASSLRQGGTGELFF | TGTGCCAGCAGCCTTCGACAGGGTGGGACCGGGGAGCTGTTTTTT
NA | NA | TRBJ1-5 | TRBV11-2 | CASSLQERQPQHF | TGTGCCAGCAGCTTACAAGAGAGGCAGCCCCAGCATTTT
NA | TRBD1 | TRBJ1-1 | TRBV6-4 | CASSLTGATEAFF | TGTGCCAGCAGCTTGACAGGGGCCACTGAAGCTTTCTTT
NA | NA | TRBJ1-2 | TRBV30 | CAWSPTGSYTF | TGTGCCTGGAGTCCGACAGGAAGCTACACCTTC
NA | NA | TRBJ2-2 | TRBV11-2 | CASSRVGTNTGELFF | TGTGCCAGCAGCCGTGTCGGGACAAACACCGGGGAGCTGTTTTTT
NA | NA | TRBJ1-2 | TRBV4-1 | CASSQAGPRYYGYTF | TGCGCCAGCAGCCAGGCGGGACCGAGATACTATGGCTACACCTTC
few | NA | TRBJ1-6 | TRBV5-4 | CASSLGAAYNSPLHF | TGTGCCAGCAGCTTGGGAGCCGCCTATAATTCACCCCTCCACTTT
NA | TRBD1 | TRBJ1-6 | TRBV7-3 | CASSSSGGGSPLHF | TGTGCCAGCAGCTCGTCAGGGGGCGGGTCACCCCTCCACTTT
NA | TRBD1 | TRBJ2-3 | TRBV15 | CATNRNVGTGADTQYF | TGTGCCACCAACAGGAATGTTGGGACAGGGGCGGATACGCAGTATTTT
NA | NA | TRBJ2-7 | TRBV6-5 | CASSYGQGTHEQYF | TGTGCCAGCAGTTACGGGCAGGGAACCCACGAGCAGTACTTC
NA | TRBD1 | TRBJ2-1 | TRBV30 | CAWGPGQGPRNEQFF | TGTGCCTGGGGTCCGGGACAGGGTCCCCGGAATGAGCAGTTCTTC
NA | NA | TRBJ2-1 | TRBV6-5 | CASSAGQNSYNEQFF | TGTGCCAGCAGTGCGGGACAGAACTCCTACAATGAGCAGTTCTTC
NA | NA | TRBJ2-6 | TRBV27 | CASSLSGANGLTF | TGTGCCAGCAGTCTCTCTGGGGCCAACGGCCTGACTTTC
NA | TRBD1 | TRBJ1-5 | TRBV28 | CASSSEGQEIHTQPQHF | TGTGCCAGCAGTTCCGAGGGACAGGAGATACACACTCAGCCCCAGCATTTT